This TCR beta chain was sequenced during a study of shared clonotypes between healthy human individuals. J gave up 2 bases and V 8 bases, and 5 bases lay outside the gene matches. Germline-derived CDR1 and CDR2 are LNHDA and SQIVND (reference sequence). The CDR3 length is 14 residues. Clones were read by immunoSEQ multiplex PCR, and TCRdb kept only the in-frame ones, dropping some. The table lists fewer than 2.5 million clones, over 85% of them singletons, with 0.36% in the top ten. Sequenced input: naive CD4+ T cells from PBMCs. This sample's subset: CD45RA+ positively selected. The rearrangement links TRBV19 to TRBJ2-1, with 8 bases matching TRBD2. The source of this sequence is a man aged 18 to 35 in good health. Some clones in this sample may be carry-over from other donors' samples. The CDR3 nucleotides read TGTGCCAGTCGGGAGGGTGAGACCTACAATGAGCAGTTCTTC. This codes for CASREGETYNEQFF.